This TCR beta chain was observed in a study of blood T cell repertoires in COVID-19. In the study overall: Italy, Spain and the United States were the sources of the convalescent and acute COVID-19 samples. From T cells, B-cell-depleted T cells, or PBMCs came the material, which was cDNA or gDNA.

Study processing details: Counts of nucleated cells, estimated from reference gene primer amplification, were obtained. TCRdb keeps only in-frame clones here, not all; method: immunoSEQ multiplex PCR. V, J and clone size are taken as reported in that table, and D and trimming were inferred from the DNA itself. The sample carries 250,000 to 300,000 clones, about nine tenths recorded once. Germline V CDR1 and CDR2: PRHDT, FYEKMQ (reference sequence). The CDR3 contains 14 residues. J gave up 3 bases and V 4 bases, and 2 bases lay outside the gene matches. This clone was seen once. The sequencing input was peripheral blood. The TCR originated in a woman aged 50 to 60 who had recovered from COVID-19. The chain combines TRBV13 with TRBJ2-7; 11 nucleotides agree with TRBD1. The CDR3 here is CASSSDRGHYEQYF. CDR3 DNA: TGTGCCAGCAGCTCGGACAGGGGGCACTACGAGCAGTACTTC. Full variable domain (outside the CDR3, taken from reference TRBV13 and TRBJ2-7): AAGVIQSPRHLIKEKRETATLKCYPIPRHDTVYWYQQGPGQDPQFLISFYEKMQSDKGSIPDRFSAQQFSDYHSELNMSSLELGDSALYFCASSSDRGHYEQYFGPGTRLTVT.